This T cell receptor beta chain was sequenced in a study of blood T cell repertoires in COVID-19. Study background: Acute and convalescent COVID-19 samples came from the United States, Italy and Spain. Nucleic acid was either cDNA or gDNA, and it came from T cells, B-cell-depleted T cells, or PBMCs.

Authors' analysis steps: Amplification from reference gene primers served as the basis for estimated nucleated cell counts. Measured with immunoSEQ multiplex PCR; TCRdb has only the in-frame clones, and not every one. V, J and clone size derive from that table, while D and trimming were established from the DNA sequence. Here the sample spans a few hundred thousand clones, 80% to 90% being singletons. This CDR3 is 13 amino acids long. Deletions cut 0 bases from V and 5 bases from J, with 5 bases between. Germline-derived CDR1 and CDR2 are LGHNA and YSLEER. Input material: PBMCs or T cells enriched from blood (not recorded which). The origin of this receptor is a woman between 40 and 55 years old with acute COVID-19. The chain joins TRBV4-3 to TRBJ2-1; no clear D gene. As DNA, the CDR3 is TGCGCCAGCAGCCAAGATATTAACAATGAGCAGTTCTTC. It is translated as CASSQDINNEQFF.